Each of the 10 T cell receptor beta chains below was sequenced from the same sample in a study of beta chain features in type 1 diabetes. Reverse transcription of all isolated RNA meant that expressed TCRB transcripts were sequenced. Profiled with immunoSEQ multiplex PCR; TCRdb holds only in-frame clones, not every one. The sample contains over 500,000 clones, less than 20% of which appear only once. Input material: naive CD4+ T cells from blood. These receptors originate from a man aged 18 to 30 in good health.

This rearrangement joins TRBV29-1 to TRBJ2-5, with 10 bases identical to TRBD2. Germline-derived CDR1 and CDR2 are SQVTM and ANQGSEA. The CDR3 consists of 13 residues. V lost 3 bases, J lost 5 bases, and 3 bases stayed unmatched. The CDR3 sequence is CSVDTSGVETQYF. In DNA, the CDR3 is TGCAGCGTTGACACTAGCGGGGTCGAGACCCAGTACTTC.

V is TRBV30 and J is TRBJ2-5; 9 bases line up with TRBD2. Trimming cost V 4 bases and J 5 bases; bases outside gene matches: 11. The CDR3 consists of 15 residues. Germline CDR1 and CDR2: GTSNPN and SVGIG (reference sequence). The CDR3 DNA reads as TGTGCCTGGACCAAAGGGCGGGGGGGGCACGAGACCCAGTACTTC. Translated, it gives CAWTKGRGGHETQYF.

Only a few counts were recorded for this clone. The chain carries TRBV7-9 and TRBJ2-6; 9 nucleotides align to TRBD1. Germline values: CDR1 SEHNR, CDR2 FQNEAQ (reference sequence). This CDR3 is built from 19 residues. J gave up 0 bases and V 4 bases, and 10 bases lay outside the gene matches. CDR3 region: CASSSPGQGSISGANVLTF. CDR3 nucleotide sequence: TGTGCCAGCAGCTCGCCCGGACAGGGGTCTATCTCTGGGGCCAACGTCCTGACTTTC.

The V gene is TRBV7-8, the J gene TRBJ2-7; TRBD1 matches at 8 bases. The CDR3 totals 13 residues. V lost 1 base, J lost 9 bases, and 5 bases stayed unmatched. The V gene's germline CDR1 is SGHVS and CDR2 FQNEAQ. The CDR3 nucleotides are TGTGCCAGCAGCTTAGTTGAGGGACAGGCGCAGTACTTC. Translation gives CASSLVEGQAQYF. The whole variable domain, remainder taken from reference TRBV7-8 and TRBJ2-7, is GAGVSQSPRYKVAKRGQDVALRCDPISGHVSLFWYQQALGQGPEFLTYFQNEAQLDKSGLPSDRFFAERPEGSVSTLKIQRTQQEDSAVYLCASSLVEGQAQYFGPGTRLTVT.

This clone has just a few counts. The chain combines TRBV29-1 with TRBJ1-6, with TRBD1 matching over 8 bases. Looked up from germline, CDR1 is SQVTM and CDR2 is ANQGSEA. V trimming: 5 bases; J trimming: 6 bases; junction bases outside the gene matches: 9. The CDR3 loop spans 15 amino acids. For the CDR3, the DNA is TGCAGCGTTCGGTTCCGGGACAGGAGTAATTCACCCCTCCACTTT. Translation: CSVRFRDRSNSPLHF.

This clone was seen a handful of times. The chain joins TRBV4-3 to TRBJ2-7; a weak D match, TRBD2 (5 bases). The germline V and J ends were trimmed by 0 bases and 7 bases, with 16 bases remaining between them. The CDR3 loop spans 15 amino acids. Per germline, CDR1 LGHNA and CDR2 YSLEER. As DNA, the CDR3 is TGCGCCAGCAGCCAAGATACGGGGAAAAGCGGAGAGCAGTACTTC. As protein: CASSQDTGKSGEQYF.

This chain joins TRBV30 and TRBJ2-5; a possible D gene is TRBD1 (6 bases). V lost 2 bases and J lost 1, with 8 bases in between. In germline, CDR1 is GTSNPN, CDR2 SVGIG (reference sequence). This CDR3 has 13 amino acids. CDR3 in amino acids: CAWSKGGQETQYF. Here the CDR3 DNA reads TGTGCCTGGAGTAAAGGGGGCCAAGAGACCCAGTACTTC.

The chain joins TRBV20-1 to TRBJ2-7; D remains unclear. Germline CDR1 DFQATT, CDR2 SNEGSKA (reference sequence). The CDR3 is made up of 10 amino acids. Trimming took off 0 bases at V and 8 bases at J, with 5 bases between the two ends. CDR3: CSARDVKQYF. The CDR3 coding sequence is TGCAGTGCTAGAGACGTCAAGCAGTACTTC.

CDR3 nucleotides: TGTGCCAGCAGCTTAAAGTTTGATCGTTTGGCGGTCCTGAGGAATGAGCAGTTCTTC. Its protein is CASSLKFDRLAVLRNEQFF. The chain has TRBV7-8 and TRBJ2-1; D not resolved. This CDR3 has 19 amino acids. With 2 bases removed from V and 7 bases from J, the gap between germline ends came to 27 bases. The germline gives CDR1 SGHVS, CDR2 FQNEAQ. Full variable domain (missing parts from reference TRBV7-8 and TRBJ2-1): GAGVSQSPRYKVAKRGQDVALRCDPISGHVSLFWYQQALGQGPEFLTYFQNEAQLDKSGLPSDRFFAERPEGSVSTLKIQRTQQEDSAVYLCASSLKFDRLAVLRNEQFFGPGTRLTVL.

The chain links TRBV28 to TRBJ2-7; D perhaps matches TRBD1 (6 bases). Germline V gives CDR1 MDHEN, CDR2 SYDVKM. Trimming removed 6 bases from V and 2 bases from J, with 20 bases in between. The CDR3 is 16 residues long. CDR3 region: CASSSTGTPLPYEQYF. CDR3 bases: TGTGCCAGCAGCTCTACGGGGACACCTCTCCCCTACGAGCAGTACTTC.